This T cell receptor (beta chain) was identified during a study of regulatory T cells in long-lasting Graves disease. Whole-study findings and limits: It was in persistent disease that TRBV28, TRBJ1-2 and TRBJ2-5 were favored. Among persistent patients, a larger number of public clonotypes were shared (about 3,000) than among newly diagnosed patients (more than 850).

With respect to this clonotype: Its specificity is unknown.

Indicated time point: newly diagnosed GD, antithyroid drugs for less than 3 months. Construction of the TCR library relied on RNA isolated from PBMCs. The CDR3 runs 14 residues. V was cut by 0 bases and J by 4 bases, with 7 bases left in between. Germline CDR1 reads KGHDR; CDR2 reads SFDVKD. Libraries of TCR beta came from iRepertoire HTBI primers plus Arm-PCR of CDR3 regions. Using its own MiXCR run on the multiplex PCR reads, TCRdb lists one record per CDR3 protein. The sample lists around 360,000 distinct CDR3 sequences; around 16% were seen once. The same specimen was also included in a second study, on T cells in Graves' hyperthyroidism and ophthalmopathy.

Sample: peripheral blood mononuclear cells (PBMCs), taken at new diagnosis, from a patient treated with antithyroid drugs. This receptor was taken from a young woman with Graves disease. The chain combines TRBV24-1 with TRBJ2-3, with no clear D. In nucleotides, the CDR3 is TGTGCCACCAGTGATTTGATGCCCCCAGATACGCAGTATTTT. Its translation is CATSDLMPPDTQYF.